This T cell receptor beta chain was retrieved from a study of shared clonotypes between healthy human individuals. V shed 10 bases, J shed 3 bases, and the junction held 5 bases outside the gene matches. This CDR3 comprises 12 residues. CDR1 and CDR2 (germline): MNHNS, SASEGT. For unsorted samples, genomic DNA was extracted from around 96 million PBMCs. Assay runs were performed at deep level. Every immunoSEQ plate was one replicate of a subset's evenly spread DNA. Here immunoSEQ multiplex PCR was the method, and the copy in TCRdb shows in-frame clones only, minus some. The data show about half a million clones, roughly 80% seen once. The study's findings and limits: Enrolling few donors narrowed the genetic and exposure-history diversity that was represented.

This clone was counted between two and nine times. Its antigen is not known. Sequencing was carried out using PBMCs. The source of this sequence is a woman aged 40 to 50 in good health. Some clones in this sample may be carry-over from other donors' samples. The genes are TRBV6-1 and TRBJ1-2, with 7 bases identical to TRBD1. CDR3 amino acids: CATSQGYYGYTF. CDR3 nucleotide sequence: TGTGCCACCTCACAGGGGTACTATGGCTACACCTTC.